This entry concerns a single TCR beta chain. Its antigen is unidentified. Deletions cut 6 bases from V and 0 bases from J, with 5 bases between. Germline CDR1 ENHRY, CDR2 SYGVKD. The CDR3 length is 13 residues. The data belong to a study of cytotoxic CD8 clonotypes in ibrutinib-treated CLL. The study, taken as a whole, reports: Sample timing was unmatched between remission and later-progressing patients; lymph nodes unstudied.

Profiled with immunoSEQ multiplex PCR; TCRdb holds only in-frame clones, not every one. The sample records about 130,000 clones, 79% being singletons. The sequence derives from a human donor with chronic lymphocytic leukemia. The chain employs TRBV10-3 and TRBJ2-2; the D is unclear. The input for sequencing was PBMCs, taken after 12 months of ibrutinib treatment. The CDR3, as DNA: TGTGCCATCAGGCGTACGAACACCGGGGAGCTGTTTTTT. This sequence encodes CAIRRTNTGELFF.